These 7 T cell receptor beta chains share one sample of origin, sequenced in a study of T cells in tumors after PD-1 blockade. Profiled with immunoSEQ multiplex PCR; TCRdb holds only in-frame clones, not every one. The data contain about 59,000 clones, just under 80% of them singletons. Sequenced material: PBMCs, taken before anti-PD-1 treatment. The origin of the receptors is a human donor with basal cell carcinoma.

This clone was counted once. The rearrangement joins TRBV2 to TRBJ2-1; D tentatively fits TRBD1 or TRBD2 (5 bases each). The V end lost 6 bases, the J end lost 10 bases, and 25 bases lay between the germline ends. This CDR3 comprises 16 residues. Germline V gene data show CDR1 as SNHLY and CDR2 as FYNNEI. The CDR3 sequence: CASSQLYSKPGPEQFF. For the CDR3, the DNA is TGTGCCAGCAGCCAATTGTACTCTAAACCGGGACCGGAGCAGTTCTTC.

CDR3 in amino acids: CSALTNYGYTF. The CDR3 DNA is TGCAGTGCTCTAACTAACTATGGCTACACCTTC. J is TRBJ1-2 and V is TRBV20-1, with no clear D. With 5 bases removed from V and 0 bases from J, the gap between germline ends came to 4 bases. The CDR3 runs 11 residues. From germline, CDR1 is DFQATT and CDR2 SNEGSKA (reference sequence).

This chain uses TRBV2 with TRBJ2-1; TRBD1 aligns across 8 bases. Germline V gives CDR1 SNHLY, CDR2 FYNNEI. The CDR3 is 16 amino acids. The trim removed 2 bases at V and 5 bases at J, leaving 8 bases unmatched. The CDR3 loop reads CASSELQGGPNNEQFF. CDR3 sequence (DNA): TGTGCCAGCAGTGAACTACAGGGGGGACCCAACAATGAGCAGTTCTTC.

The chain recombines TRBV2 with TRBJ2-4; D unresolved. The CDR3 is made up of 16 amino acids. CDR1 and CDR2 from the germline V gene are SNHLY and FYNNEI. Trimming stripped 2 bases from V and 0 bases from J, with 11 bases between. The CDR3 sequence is CASSESHLLAKNIQYF. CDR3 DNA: TGTGCCAGCAGTGAAAGCCACTTGCTAGCCAAAAACATTCAGTACTTC.

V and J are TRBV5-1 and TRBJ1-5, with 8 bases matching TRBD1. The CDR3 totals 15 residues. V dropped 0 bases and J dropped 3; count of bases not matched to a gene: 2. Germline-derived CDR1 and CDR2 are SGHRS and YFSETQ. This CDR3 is CASSLATGDNQPQHF. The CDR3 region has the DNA TGCGCCAGCAGCTTGGCGACAGGGGACAATCAGCCCCAGCATTTT.

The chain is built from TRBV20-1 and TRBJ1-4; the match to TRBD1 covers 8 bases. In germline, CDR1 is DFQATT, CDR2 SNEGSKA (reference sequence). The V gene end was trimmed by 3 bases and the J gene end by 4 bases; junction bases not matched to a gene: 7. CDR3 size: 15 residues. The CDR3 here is CSASGQGTGNEKLFF. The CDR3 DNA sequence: TGCAGTGCTAGTGGACAGGGAACGGGTAATGAAAAACTGTTTTTT.

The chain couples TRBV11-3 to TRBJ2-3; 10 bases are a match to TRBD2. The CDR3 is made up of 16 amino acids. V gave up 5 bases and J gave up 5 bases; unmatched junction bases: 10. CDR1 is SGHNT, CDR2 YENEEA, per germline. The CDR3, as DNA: TGTGCCAGCAGCCCCTCCCTAGCGGGGGCACGAGATACGCAGTATTTT. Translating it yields CASSPSLAGARDTQYF.